Listed here are 5 T cell receptor beta chains from one sample, sequenced in a study of cytomegalovirus exposure and HLA in healthy donors. 13 Jbeta primers and 60 Vbeta primers were used for the PCR. Assay used: immunoSEQ multiplex PCR; TCRdb lists only in-frame clones, some missing. The sample consists of roughly 110,000 clones, 70% to 85% of them appearing once. Source material: PBMCs. These receptors were collected from a middle-aged man in good health and CMV-seropositive.

The CDR3 protein is CASSLVGTGFDEQYF. The CDR3, as DNA: TGTGCCAGCAGCCTCGTGGGGACAGGGTTCGACGAGCAGTACTTC. This rearrangement joins TRBV6-6 to TRBJ2-7; 9 bases line up with TRBD1. Germline CDR1 is MNHNY and CDR2 is SVGAGI (reference sequence). Losses at the gene ends were 6 bases for V and 5 bases for J; bases not matched to a gene: 11. CDR3 size: 15 residues.

The rearrangement joins TRBV7-3 to TRBJ1-1, with TRBD1 as a possible D gene (6 bases). The CDR3 consists of 14 residues. The V end was cut by 3 bases, the J end by 1 base, with 9 bases between. The germline V gene has CDR1 SGHTA and CDR2 FQGTGA. CDR3 in amino acids: CASSLGHRNTEAFF. CDR3 bases: TGTGCCAGCAGCTTGGGACACCGGAACACTGAAGCTTTCTTT.

The chain is built from TRBV6-1 and TRBJ2-7; D is ambiguous. CDR1 is MNHNS, CDR2 SASEGT, per germline. The CDR3 is 14 amino acids. The V and J ends lost 6 bases and 4 bases respectively, with 16 bases between them. The CDR3 spells CASSPELGTYEQYF. In DNA, the CDR3 is TGTGCCAGCAGCCCTGAACTGGGCACTTACGAGCAGTACTTC.

The chain employs TRBV18 and TRBJ2-7, with 7 bases that match TRBD1. Germline assignment: CDR1 KGHSH and CDR2 LQKENI. The CDR3 contains 16 residues. Trimming cost V 6 bases and J 2 bases; bases outside gene matches: 13. CDR3 sequence (DNA): TGTGCCAGCTCTCCCATTGACAGGGTAGTAACCTACGAGCAGTACTTC. Its translation: CASSPIDRVVTYEQYF.

The chain links TRBV7-6 to TRBJ2-2; TRBD1 matches at 10 bases. Looked up from germline, CDR1 is SGHVS and CDR2 is FNYEAQ. Trimming cost V 4 bases and J 7 bases; bases outside gene matches: 6. CDR3 length equals 15 residues. Here the CDR3 DNA reads TGTGCCAGCAGCTCGCGACAGGGGGCTAACGGGGAGCTGTTTTTT. Its translation: CASSSRQGANGELFF.